These 6 T cell receptor beta chains were all obtained from the same sample, sequenced in a study of shared clonotypes between healthy human individuals. Terminally differentiated effector memory CD45RA+ cells were excluded from the naive CD8 cells, which were CD45RO-negative and positively selected for CCR7. Profiled with immunoSEQ multiplex PCR; TCRdb holds only in-frame clones, not every one. The sample records about 590,000 clones, 95% to 96% being singletons. The specimen sequenced was naive CD8+ T cells sorted from blood. These receptors originate from a woman aged 25-40 years in good health.

CDR3 sequence: CASSLVQGANQPQHF. CDR3 bases: TGTGCCAGCAGTTTGGTACAGGGAGCCAATCAGCCCCAGCATTTT. The chain uses TRBV28 and TRBJ1-5, with a weak D call TRBD1 (6 bases). Trimming left V 3 bases short and J 3 bases short, with 12 bases between. The CDR3 is 15 amino acids. The germline CDR1 and CDR2 sequences are MDHEN and SYDVKM. Filled out from reference TRBV28 and TRBJ1-5, the complete variable domain reads DVKVTQSSRYLVKRTGEKVFLECVQDMDHENMFWYRQDPGLGLRLIYFSYDVKMKEKGDIPEGYSVSREKKERFSLILESASTNQTSMYLCASSLVQGANQPQHFGDGTRLSIL.

The CDR3 coding sequence is TGCAGCGATGGAGCGCTGGGCACTGAAGCTTTCTTT. Translation: CSDGALGTEAFF. V gene TRBV29-1 combines with J gene TRBJ1-1; D not certain. The CDR3 covers 12 residues. V lost 7 bases to trimming and J lost 4 bases, with 13 bases between them. Germline values: CDR1 SQVTM, CDR2 ANQGSEA.

This clone was detected only once. Different DNA sequences within this sample yield the same CDR3. The V call is TRBV5-4, the J call TRBJ2-2; possibly TRBD2 for D (5 bases). Germline V gene sequence: CDR1 SGHNT, CDR2 YYREEE (reference sequence). This CDR3 has 15 residues. V was trimmed by 1 base and J by 0 bases, leaving 7 bases between them. This CDR3 reads CASSLTGTNTGELFF. In nucleotides, the CDR3 is TGTGCCAGCAGCTTGACGGGGACGAACACCGGGGAGCTGTTTTTT.

The chain has TRBV7-8 and TRBJ1-3, with TRBD1 identical over 11 bases. CDR1 SGHVS and CDR2 FQNEAQ come from the germline V gene. This CDR3 spans 19 amino acids. The V and J ends lost 5 bases and 1 base, in that order; junction bases with no gene match: 13. DNA of the CDR3: TGTGCCAGCAGCATGCCGGTCCCGGGACAGGGGGAATCTGGAAACACCATATATTTT. Encoded protein: CASSMPVPGQGESGNTIYF.

This clone was recorded once. CDR3 sequence reads: CASSIRDPDNEQFF. CDR3 nucleotide sequence: TGTGCCAGTAGTATCCGGGACCCTGACAATGAGCAGTTCTTC. This chain links TRBV19 with TRBJ2-1; either TRBD1 or TRBD2 may fit D (5 bases each). V was cut by 3 bases and J by 5 bases, with 11 bases left in between. This CDR3 contains 14 residues. CDR1 LNHDA and CDR2 SQIVND come from the germline V gene (reference sequence).

The chain employs TRBV28 and TRBJ2-2, with D possibly being TRBD1 (6 bases). CDR1 is MDHEN and CDR2 is SYDVKM in the germline V gene. The CDR3 totals 14 residues. Trimming removed 4 bases at V and 7 bases at J, with 13 bases between. CDR3 residues: CASSYATGIGELFF. In DNA form, the CDR3 reads TGTGCCAGCAGTTACGCCACAGGGATCGGGGAGCTGTTTTTT.